This is a list of T cell receptor beta chains from one sample in a study of blood T cell repertoires in COVID-19. The table came from immunoSEQ multiplex PCR; TCRdb's copy has only in-frame clones and leaves some out. The sample has 150,000 to 200,000 clones, approximately 80% seen once. The source material was peripheral blood. The source of these receptors is a woman aged 35 to 49 with COVID-19, enrolled during active disease. CDR3s include the opening cysteine and the closing phenylalanine or tryptophan. Fields, in order: D gene, V gene, clone size, J gene, CDR3 DNA, CDR3 protein. A D gene is named only where the DNA matches it firmly. The size entry is marked missing in some rows and otherwise reads once, few, many or a size class.

NA	TRBV27	NA	TRBJ2-5	TGTGCCAGCAGTCAATCCTCGACATCGATTGGGACCCAGTACTTC	CASSQSSTSIGTQYF
TRBD2	TRBV28	once	TRBJ2-7	TGTGCCAGCAGTCCTCCCCGACTAGCGGGATCCTACGAGCAGTACTTC	CASSPPRLAGSYEQYF
NA	TRBV19	NA	TRBJ2-2	TGTGCCAGTAGGGACAATGCCGAGCTGTTTTTT	CASRDNAELFF
NA	TRBV14	NA	TRBJ1-2	TGTGCCAGCAGCTTGGACTTGAACTATGGCTACACCTTC	CASSLDLNYGYTF
TRBD1	TRBV15	NA	TRBJ2-3	TGTGCCACCAGCAGAGGGGGACAGGGTGTCACAGATACGCAGTATTTT	CATSRGGQGVTDTQYF
NA	TRBV6-6	NA	TRBJ2-7	TGTGCCAGCAGACAGGGATCAGCCTACGAGCAGTACTTC	CASRQGSAYEQYF
NA	TRBV21-1	NA	TRBJ1-2	TGTGCCAGCAGCAGGTACGGGGGTCTGGGAGTATCTAACTATGGCTACACCTTC	CASSRYGGLGVSNYGYTF
TRBD1	TRBV6-1	NA	TRBJ1-5	TGTGCCAGCAGTGATGGGGGACAGATACTGAATCAGCCCCAGCATTTT	CASSDGGQILNQPQHF
TRBD2	TRBV6-2/TRBV6-3	NA	TRBJ2-3	TGTGCCAGCAGTCAATATAGCGGGAGGGGAACAGATACGCAGTATTTT	CASSQYSGRGTDTQYF
NA	TRBV30	NA	TRBJ2-1	TGTGCCTGGAGCCAGGGCATGAATGAGCAGTTCTTC	CAWSQGMNEQFF
NA	TRBV19	NA	TRBJ2-1	TGTGCCAGTAGCAAAACAGGGCTCTCCTACAATGAGCAGTTCTTC	CASSKTGLSYNEQFF
NA	TRBV6-1	NA	TRBJ2-3	TGTGCCAGCAGTGAACGGACTTATGATACGCAGTATTTT	CASSERTYDTQYF
NA	TRBV12-3/TRBV12-4	NA	TRBJ1-5	TGTGCCAGCAGTTTATCGGGAGGAACGCCCCAGCATTTT	CASSLSGGTPQHF
TRBD1	TRBV12-5	NA	TRBJ2-3	TGTGCTAGTGGCGAGGGACAGGGCCACACAGATACGCAGTATTTT	CASGEGQGHTDTQYF
NA	TRBV28	NA	TRBJ1-3	TGTGCCAGCAGTATTACAGGGAGCTCTGGAAACACCATATATTTT	CASSITGSSGNTIYF
NA	TRBV30	NA	TRBJ2-1	TGTGCCTGGAGTGACGAACAGGCAAATGAGCAGTTCTTC	CAWSDEQANEQFF
NA	TRBV29-1	once	TRBJ2-1	TGCAGCGTTGAGTTACAGAGCTCCTACAATGAGCAGTTCTTC	CSVELQSSYNEQFF
NA	TRBV7-9	NA	TRBJ2-1	TGTGCCAGCAGCCCTCGGACTTCTAATGAGCAGTTCTTC	CASSPRTSNEQFF
TRBD1	TRBV19	NA	TRBJ2-5	TGTGCCAGTAGTCACGACAGGGCTCGAGAGACCCAGTACTTC	CASSHDRARETQYF